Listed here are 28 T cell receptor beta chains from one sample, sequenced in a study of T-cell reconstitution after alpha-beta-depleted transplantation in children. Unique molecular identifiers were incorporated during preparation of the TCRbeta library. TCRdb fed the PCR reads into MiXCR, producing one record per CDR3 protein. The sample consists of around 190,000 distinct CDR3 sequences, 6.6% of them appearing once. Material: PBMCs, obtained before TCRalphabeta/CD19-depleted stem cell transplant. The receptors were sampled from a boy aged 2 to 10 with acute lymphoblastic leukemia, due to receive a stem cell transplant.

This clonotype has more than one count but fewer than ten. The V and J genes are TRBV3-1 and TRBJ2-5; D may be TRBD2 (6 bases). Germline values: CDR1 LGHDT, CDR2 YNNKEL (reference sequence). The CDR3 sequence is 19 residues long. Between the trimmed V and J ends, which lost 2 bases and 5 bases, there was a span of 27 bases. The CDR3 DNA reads TGTGCCAGCAGCCAAAGTGGCCCTCGGCGGGAACTATCCGGGGAGACCCAGTACTTC. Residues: CASSQSGPRRELSGETQYF.

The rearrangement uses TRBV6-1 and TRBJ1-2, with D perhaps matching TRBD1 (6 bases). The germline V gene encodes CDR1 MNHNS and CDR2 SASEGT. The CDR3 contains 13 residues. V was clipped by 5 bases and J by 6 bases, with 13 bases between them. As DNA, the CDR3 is TGTGCCAGCAGTACAACCAGGGGAAATGGCTACACCTTC. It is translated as CASSTTRGNGYTF.

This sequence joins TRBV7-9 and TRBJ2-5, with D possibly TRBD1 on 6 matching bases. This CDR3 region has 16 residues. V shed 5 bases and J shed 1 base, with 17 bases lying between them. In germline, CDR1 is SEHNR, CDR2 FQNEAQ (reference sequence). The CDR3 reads CASSGRKGHFQETQYF. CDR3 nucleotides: TGTGCCAGCAGCGGGAGAAAGGGACACTTCCAAGAGACCCAGTACTTC.

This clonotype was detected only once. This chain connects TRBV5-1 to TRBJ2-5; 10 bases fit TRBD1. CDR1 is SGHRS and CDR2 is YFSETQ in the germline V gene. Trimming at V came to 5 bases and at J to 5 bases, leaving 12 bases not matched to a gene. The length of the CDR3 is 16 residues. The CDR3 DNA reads TGCGCCAGCAGTCGCAATGGGGGACAGGGGATGGAGACCCAGTACTTC. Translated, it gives CASSRNGGQGMETQYF.

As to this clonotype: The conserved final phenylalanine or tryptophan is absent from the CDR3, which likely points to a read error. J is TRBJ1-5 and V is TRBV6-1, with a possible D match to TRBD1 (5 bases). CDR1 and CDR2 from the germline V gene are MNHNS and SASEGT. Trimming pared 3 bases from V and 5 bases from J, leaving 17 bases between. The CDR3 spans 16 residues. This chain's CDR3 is CASSEGWGIGYQPQHS. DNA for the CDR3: TGTGCCAGCAGTGAGGGGTGGGGGATCGGGTATCAGCCCCAGCATTCT.

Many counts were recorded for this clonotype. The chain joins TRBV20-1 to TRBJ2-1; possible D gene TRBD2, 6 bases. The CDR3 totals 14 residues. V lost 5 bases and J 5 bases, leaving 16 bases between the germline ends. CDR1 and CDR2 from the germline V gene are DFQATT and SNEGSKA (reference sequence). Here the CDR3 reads CSAQRGAADNEQFF. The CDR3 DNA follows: TGCAGTGCTCAACGCGGGGCCGCGGACAATGAGCAGTTCTTC.

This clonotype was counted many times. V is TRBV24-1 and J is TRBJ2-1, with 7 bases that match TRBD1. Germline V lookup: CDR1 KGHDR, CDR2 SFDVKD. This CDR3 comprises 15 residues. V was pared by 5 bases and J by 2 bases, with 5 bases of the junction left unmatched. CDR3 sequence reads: CATSGPGQPYNEQFF. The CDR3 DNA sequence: TGTGCCACCAGTGGCCCGGGACAGCCCTACAATGAGCAGTTCTTC.

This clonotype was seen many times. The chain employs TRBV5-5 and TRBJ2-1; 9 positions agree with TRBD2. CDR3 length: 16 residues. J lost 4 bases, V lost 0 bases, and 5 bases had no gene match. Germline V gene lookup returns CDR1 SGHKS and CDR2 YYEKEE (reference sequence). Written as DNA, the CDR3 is TGTGCCAGCAGCTTGGTGGTAGCGGGAGTTTACAATGAGCAGTTCTTC. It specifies CASSLVVAGVYNEQFF. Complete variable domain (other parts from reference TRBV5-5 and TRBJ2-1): DAGVTQSPTHLIKTRGQQVTLRCSPISGHKSVSWYQQVLGQGPQFIFQYYEKEERGRGNFPDRFSARQFPNYSSELNVNALLLGDSALYLCASSLVVAGVYNEQFFGPGTRLTVL.

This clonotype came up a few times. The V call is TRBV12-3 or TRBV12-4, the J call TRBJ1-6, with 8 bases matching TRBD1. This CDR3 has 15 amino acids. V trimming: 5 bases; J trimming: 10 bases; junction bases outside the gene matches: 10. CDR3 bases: TGTGCCAGCAGTCCCCCGGACAGGGCCTACTCACCCCTCCACTTT. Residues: CASSPPDRAYSPLHF.

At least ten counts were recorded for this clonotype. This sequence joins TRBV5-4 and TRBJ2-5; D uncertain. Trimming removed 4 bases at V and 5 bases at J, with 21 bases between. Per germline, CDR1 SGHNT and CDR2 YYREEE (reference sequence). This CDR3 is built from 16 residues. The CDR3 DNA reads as TGTGCCAGCAGCGGAAAGCAGACTGAGGCCGGGGAGACCCAGTACTTC. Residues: CASSGKQTEAGETQYF.

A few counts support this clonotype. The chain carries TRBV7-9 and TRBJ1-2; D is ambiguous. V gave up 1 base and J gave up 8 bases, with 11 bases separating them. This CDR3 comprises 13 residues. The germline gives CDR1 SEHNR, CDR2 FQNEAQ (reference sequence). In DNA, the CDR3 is TGTGCCAGCAGCTTAGGAGCCCCCCAGGGCTACACCTTC. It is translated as CASSLGAPQGYTF. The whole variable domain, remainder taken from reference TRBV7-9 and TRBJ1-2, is DTGVSQNPRHKITKRGQNVTFRCDPISEHNRLYWYRQTLGQGPEFLTYFQNEAQLEKSRLLSDRFSAERPKGSFSTLEIQRTEQGDSAMYLCASSLGAPQGYTFGSGTRLTVV.

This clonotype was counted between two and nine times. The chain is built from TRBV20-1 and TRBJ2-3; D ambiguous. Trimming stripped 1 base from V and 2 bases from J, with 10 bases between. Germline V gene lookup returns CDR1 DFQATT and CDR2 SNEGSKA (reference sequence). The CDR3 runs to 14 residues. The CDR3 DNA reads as TGCAGTGCTAGAGCCGGACCGAACACAGATACGCAGTATTTT. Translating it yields CSARAGPNTDTQYF.

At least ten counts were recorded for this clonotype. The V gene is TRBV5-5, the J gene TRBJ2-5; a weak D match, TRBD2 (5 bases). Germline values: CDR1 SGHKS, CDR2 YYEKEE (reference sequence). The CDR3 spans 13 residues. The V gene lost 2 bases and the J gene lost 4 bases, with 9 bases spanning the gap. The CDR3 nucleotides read TGTGCCAGCAGCTTATTGGGGAGAGAGACCCAGTACTTC. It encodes CASSLLGRETQYF. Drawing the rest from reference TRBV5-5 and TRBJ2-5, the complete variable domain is DAGVTQSPTHLIKTRGQQVTLRCSPISGHKSVSWYQQVLGQGPQFIFQYYEKEERGRGNFPDRFSARQFPNYSSELNVNALLLGDSALYLCASSLLGRETQYFGPGTRLLVL.

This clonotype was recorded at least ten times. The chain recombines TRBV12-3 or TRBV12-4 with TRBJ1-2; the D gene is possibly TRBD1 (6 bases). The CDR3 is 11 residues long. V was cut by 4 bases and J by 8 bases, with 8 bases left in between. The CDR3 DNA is TGTGCCAGCAGTTCAGGGGAAGGCTACACCTTC. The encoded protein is CASSSGEGYTF.

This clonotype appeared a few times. The CDR3 sequence: CASSYSLAVYNEQFF. The CDR3 DNA is TGTGCCAGCAGTTACTCTCTAGCGGTTTACAATGAGCAGTTCTTC. The chain couples TRBV6-5 to TRBJ2-1; the match to TRBD2 covers 7 bases. From germline, CDR1 is MNHEY and CDR2 SVGAGI. The CDR3 is 15 residues long. Trimming removed 0 bases from V and 4 bases from J; junction bases left unmatched: 3.

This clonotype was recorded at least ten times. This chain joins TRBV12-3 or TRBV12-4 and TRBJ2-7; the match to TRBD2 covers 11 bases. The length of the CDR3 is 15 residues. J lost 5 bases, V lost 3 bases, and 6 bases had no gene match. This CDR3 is CASSFLLAGAHEQYF. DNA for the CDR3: TGTGCCAGCAGTTTCTTACTAGCGGGAGCACACGAGCAGTACTTC.

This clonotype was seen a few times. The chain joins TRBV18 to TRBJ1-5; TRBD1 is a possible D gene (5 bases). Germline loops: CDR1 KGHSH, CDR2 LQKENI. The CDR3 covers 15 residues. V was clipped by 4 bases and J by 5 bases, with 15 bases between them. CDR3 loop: CASSRDRDFHQPQHF. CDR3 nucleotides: TGTGCCAGCTCACGGGACCGGGACTTTCATCAGCCCCAGCATTTT.

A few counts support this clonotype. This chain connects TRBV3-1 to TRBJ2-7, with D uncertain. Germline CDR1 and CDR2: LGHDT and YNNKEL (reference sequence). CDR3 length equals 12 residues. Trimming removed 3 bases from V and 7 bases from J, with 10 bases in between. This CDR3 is CASSHEEGEQYF. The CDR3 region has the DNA TGTGCCAGCAGCCATGAAGAAGGGGAGCAGTACTTC.

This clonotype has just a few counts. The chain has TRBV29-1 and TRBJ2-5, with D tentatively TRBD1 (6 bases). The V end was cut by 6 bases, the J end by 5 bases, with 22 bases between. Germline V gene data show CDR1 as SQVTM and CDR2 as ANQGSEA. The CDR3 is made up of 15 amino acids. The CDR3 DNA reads TGCAGCGTCTGGGGCCTTGTACAGGGTGACGAGACCCAGTACTTC. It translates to CSVWGLVQGDETQYF.

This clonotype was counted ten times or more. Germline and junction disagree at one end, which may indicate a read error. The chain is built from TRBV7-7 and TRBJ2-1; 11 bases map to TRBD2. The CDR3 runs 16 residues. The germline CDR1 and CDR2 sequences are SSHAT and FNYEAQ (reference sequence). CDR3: CASSFRSGGAVNEQFF. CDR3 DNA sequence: TGTGCTAGCAGCTTCCGTAGCGGGGGGGCCGTAAATGAGCAGTTCTTC.

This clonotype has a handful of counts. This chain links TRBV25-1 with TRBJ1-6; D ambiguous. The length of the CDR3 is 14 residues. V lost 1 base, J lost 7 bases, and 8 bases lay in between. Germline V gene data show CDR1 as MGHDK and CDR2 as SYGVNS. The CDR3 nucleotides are TGTGCCAGCAGTGAATCCCGGGAGAATTCACCCCTCCACTTT. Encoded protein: CASSESRENSPLHF.

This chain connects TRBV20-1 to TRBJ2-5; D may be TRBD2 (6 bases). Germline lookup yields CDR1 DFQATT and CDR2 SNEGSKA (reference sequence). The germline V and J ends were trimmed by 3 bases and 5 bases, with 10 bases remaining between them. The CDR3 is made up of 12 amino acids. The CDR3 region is CSAREGWETQYF. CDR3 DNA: TGCAGTGCTAGGGAGGGCTGGGAGACCCAGTACTTC.

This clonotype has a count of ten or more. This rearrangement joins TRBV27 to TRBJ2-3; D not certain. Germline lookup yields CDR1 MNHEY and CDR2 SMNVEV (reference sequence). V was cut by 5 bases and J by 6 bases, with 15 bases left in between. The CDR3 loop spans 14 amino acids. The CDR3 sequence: CASSRSQIVDTQYF. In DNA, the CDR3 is TGTGCCAGCAGTCGCTCACAAATTGTCGATACGCAGTATTTT.

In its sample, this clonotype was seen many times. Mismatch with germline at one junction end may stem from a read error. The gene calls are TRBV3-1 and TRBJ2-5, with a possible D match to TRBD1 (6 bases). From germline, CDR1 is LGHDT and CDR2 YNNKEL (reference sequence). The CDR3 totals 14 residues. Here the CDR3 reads CTSSLRGRRETQYF. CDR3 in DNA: TGTACCAGCAGCCTCAGGGGCCGCCGGGAGACCCAGTACTTC.

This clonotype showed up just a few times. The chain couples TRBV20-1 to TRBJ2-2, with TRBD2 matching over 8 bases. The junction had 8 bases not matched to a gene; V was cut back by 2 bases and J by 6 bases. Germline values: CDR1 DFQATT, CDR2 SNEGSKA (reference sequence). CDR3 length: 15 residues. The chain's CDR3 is CSARRAGAVSGELFF. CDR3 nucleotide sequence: TGCAGTGCTAGAAGAGCGGGGGCCGTTTCCGGGGAGCTGTTTTTT.

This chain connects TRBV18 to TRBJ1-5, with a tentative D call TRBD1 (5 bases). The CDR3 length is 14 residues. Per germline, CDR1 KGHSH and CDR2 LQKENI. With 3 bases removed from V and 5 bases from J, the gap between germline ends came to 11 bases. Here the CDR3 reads CASSPGQVYQPQHF. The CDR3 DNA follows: TGTGCCAGCTCACCGGGGCAGGTATATCAGCCCCAGCATTTT.

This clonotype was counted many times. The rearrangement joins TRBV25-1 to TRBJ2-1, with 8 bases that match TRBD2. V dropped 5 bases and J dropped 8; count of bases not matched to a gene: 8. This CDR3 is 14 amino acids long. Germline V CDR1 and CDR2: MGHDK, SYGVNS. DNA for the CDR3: TGTGCCAGCAGTCGGGAGGGCCTGTTGGATGAGCAGTTCTTC. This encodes CASSREGLLDEQFF.

As DNA, the CDR3 is TGTGCCAGCAGTCTAAGACGTACTAGCACAGATACGCAGTATTTT. Amino acid sequence: CASSLRRTSTDTQYF. V is TRBV6-1 and J is TRBJ2-3; D is unresolved. Germline assignment: CDR1 MNHNS and CDR2 SASEGT. This CDR3 region has 15 residues. V dropped 5 bases and J dropped 0 bases, with 12 bases sitting between them.